The entry below gives a single TCR beta chain sequence along with its context. Its antigen remains unidentified. Base qualities were left out, and no much larger clone turns up one base away. These data are taken from a study of blood T cell repertoires in COVID-19 (dated by TCRdb to the early 2020s). A note on the overall study: The collaborator samples originated in the United States, Italy and Spain and spanned the acute and convalescent phases of COVID-19. The prospective study material was composed of cDNA or gDNA derived from T cells, B-cell-depleted T cells, or PBMCs. Subjects who had been exposed to COVID-19, were actively infected with it, or had recovered from it provided the deeply sampled blood TCRbeta repertoires that made up the dataset. The repertoires were released in a freely available public database meant as a resource for research on the immune response to SARS-CoV-2. Samples were obtained from the ongoing ImmuneRACE study (first 160 participants) and from about 1,300 subjects provided by 6 global collaborators. The sample metadata nearly always contained a de-identified subject ID, COVID-19 status, age in years and sex. Where available, HLA class I and class II types were obtained from metadata supplied by the sample provider rather than from assay-based typing. Study-wide conclusions, independent of this receptor: The amount of clinical and demographic metadata varied by source and participant and was provided uncurated.

Another Seattle source contributed samples from volunteer blood donors who had recovered from COVID-19. Collaborating institutions collected whole blood in K2EDTA tubes following their own protocols. Collaborator samples were shipped for TCRbeta analysis as frozen whole blood, isolated PBMCs, or DNA extracted from either sample type. For CDR1 and CDR2, the germline V gene (reference sequence) lists GTSNPN and SVGIG. The CDR3 contains 13 residues, cysteine and phenylalanine counted. Only the CDR3 region is kept as DNA, spanning 39 bases read in frame from base 1. At the junction V is shortened by 1 base and J by 6 bases; bases outside the gene matches: 2. The immunoSEQ Assay, a bias-controlled multiplex PCR, was used to amplify TCRbeta CDR3 regions from genomic DNA. Per the original workflow: Nucleated cell counts per sample were estimated from amplification of reference gene primers within the assay. To quantify the absolute abundance of each unique TCRbeta CDR3 rearrangement, sequence reads were collapsed and filtered. For each sample, productive Simpson clonality was calculated as the square root of Simpson's diversity index over productive rearrangements. Imported from immuneACCESS, the table was reduced by TCRdb to in-frame sequences with V and J called. These copies leave out some clones; in studies compared against another copy, an unresolved V gene accounts for under half, and the cause of the remainder is not known. V, J and clone size are those of that table, while D and trimming were read from the DNA. In all, the sample holds approximately 350,000 clones, and approximately 89% of those were seen once. Roughly 3.4% of the sample is taken by the ten largest.

The receptor chain draws on TRBV30 and TRBJ1-5, and 8 junction bases match TRBD1. This sequence was found in a young woman who had recovered from COVID-19. What was sequenced was peripheral blood. The CDR3 here reads CAWSGQGTQPQHF. The DNA sequence is given as TGTGCCTGGAGTGGACAGGGGACTCAGCCCCAGCATTTT.